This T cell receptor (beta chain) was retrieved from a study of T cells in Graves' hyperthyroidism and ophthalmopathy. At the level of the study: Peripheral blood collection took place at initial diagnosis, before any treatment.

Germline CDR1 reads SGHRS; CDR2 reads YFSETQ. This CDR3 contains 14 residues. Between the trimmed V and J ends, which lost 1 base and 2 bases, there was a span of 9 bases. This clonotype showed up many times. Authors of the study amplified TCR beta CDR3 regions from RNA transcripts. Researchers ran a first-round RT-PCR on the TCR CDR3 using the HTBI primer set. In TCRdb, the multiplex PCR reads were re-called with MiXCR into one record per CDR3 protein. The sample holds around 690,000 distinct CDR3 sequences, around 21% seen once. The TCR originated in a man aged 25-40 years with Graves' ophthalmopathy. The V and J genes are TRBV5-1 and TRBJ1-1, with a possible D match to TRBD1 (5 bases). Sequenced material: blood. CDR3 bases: TGCGCCAGCAGCTTGAGACAGCAAAACACTGAAGCTTTCTTT. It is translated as CASSLRQQNTEAFF.